Listed below are T cell receptor beta chains from one sample, sequenced in a study of blood T cell repertoires in COVID-19. Clones were read by immunoSEQ multiplex PCR, and TCRdb kept only the in-frame ones, dropping some. This sample has 160,000 or so clones, with approximately 80% found just once. The specimen sequenced was peripheral blood. These receptors were collected from a woman between 45 and 65 years old with acute or convalescent COVID-19. The conserved cysteine and the conserved F or W are not part of the CDR3 here. Each record gives: V gene, J gene, CDR3 protein.

>TRBV19|TRBJ2-2
ASSMRGARRGELF
>TRBV7-9|TRBJ2-5
ASSLDRGGETQY
>TRBV5-1|TRBJ1-1
ASSKRGAGDTEAF
>TRBV11-2|TRBJ2-7
ASELPRWTDSYEQY
>TRBV29-1|TRBJ1-2
SVRGQINYGYT
>TRBV7-2|TRBJ2-5
ASERTARLQETQY
>TRBV6-5|TRBJ2-7
ASSTLQNSYEQY
>TRBV18|TRBJ1-1
ASSPGRTGGTEAF
>TRBV5-1|TRBJ2-7
ASSWGQGLIYEQY
>TRBV9|TRBJ1-4
ASSYSGETNEKLF
>TRBV19|TRBJ1-5
ASSIDKNQPQH
>TRBV24-1|TRBJ2-3
ATSGARDRGSSDTDTQY
>TRBV27|TRBJ2-7
ASSLYGGAYEQY
>TRBV6-5|TRBJ2-7
ASRRDSSGYKQY
>TRBV10-2|TRBJ2-7
ASSELLAGAFNYEQY
>TRBV7-2|TRBJ2-1
ASSPGLDYNEQF
>TRBV7-2|TRBJ1-6
ASSGRVDPLH
>TRBV7-2|TRBJ1-5
ASSLASTQPQH
>TRBV5-1|TRBJ1-2
ASSPDGTGNGYT
>TRBV27|TRBJ1-4
ASSAWTAGGEKLF
>TRBV6-2/TRBV6-3|TRBJ1-2
ASSSEGQGFGYT
>TRBV29-1|TRBJ1-2
SAAAQNYGYT
>TRBV21-1|TRBJ1-5
ASSKGQSSLQALNQPQH
>TRBV7-2|TRBJ1-2
ASALGGAPYGYT